This T cell receptor beta chain appears in the sequencing data of a study of T cell responses to AZD1222 COVID-19 vaccine. Study-wide points: Among those given AZD1222, only five or six were seropositive at baseline. Among the donors, most were white British and more were female, and clonal diversity was possibly underestimated. Repertoire sampling was restricted to post-peak T cell response timepoints. Recipients of two AZD1222 doses showed rising Spike-specific TCR breadth and depth.

Germline loops: CDR1 SGHRS, CDR2 YFSETQ. V shed 5 bases and J shed 8 bases, with 13 bases lying between them. This CDR3 comprises 12 residues. About this clone: What it binds is unknown.

The method was immunoSEQ multiplex PCR; TCRdb's version includes in-frame clones alone and lacks a portion of them. The repertoire holds 150,000 to 200,000 clones, roughly 94% seen once, with approximately 5.5% in the top ten. The chain combines TRBV5-1 with TRBJ1-2; TRBD1 might be the D (5 bases). Specimen: peripheral blood, collected 28 days after the second AZD1222 dose. The source is an adult who received the AZD1222 COVID-19 vaccine. The CDR3 DNA is TGCGCCAGCAGGGGCGAGGGGCCGGGCTACACCTTC. It yields the protein CASRGEGPGYTF.